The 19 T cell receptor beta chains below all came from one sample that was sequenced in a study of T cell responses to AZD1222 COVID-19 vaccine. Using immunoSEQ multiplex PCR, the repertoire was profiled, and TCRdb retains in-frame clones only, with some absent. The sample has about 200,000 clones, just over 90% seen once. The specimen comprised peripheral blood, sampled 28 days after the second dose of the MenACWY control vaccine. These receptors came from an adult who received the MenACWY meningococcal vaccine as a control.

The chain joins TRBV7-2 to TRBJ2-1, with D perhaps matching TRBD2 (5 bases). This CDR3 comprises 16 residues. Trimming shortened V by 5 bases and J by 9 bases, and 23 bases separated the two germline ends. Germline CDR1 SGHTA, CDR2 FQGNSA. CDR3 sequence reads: CASSPTPRRGGGEQFF. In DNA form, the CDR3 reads TGTGCCAGCAGCCCCACCCCGCGTCGAGGAGGTGGTGAGCAGTTCTTC.

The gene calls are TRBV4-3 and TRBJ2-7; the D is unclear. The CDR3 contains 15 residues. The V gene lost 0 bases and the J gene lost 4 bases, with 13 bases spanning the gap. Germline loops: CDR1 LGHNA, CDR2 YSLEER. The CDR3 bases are TGCGCCAGCAGCCAAGATCGTTTCGGGCGGTACGAGCAGTACTTC. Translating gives CASSQDRFGRYEQYF.

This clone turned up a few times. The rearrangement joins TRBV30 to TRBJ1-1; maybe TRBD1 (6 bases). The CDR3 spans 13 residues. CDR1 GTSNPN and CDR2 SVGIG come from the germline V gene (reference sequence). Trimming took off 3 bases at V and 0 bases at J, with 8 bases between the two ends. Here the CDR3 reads CAWRGHMNTEAFF. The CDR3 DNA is TGTGCCTGGAGGGGACACATGAACACTGAAGCTTTCTTT.

In DNA, the CDR3 is TGCGCCAGCAGTGGCGGGAACCTTTCCTACAATGAGCAGTTCTTC. It is translated as CASSGGNLSYNEQFF. The chain recombines TRBV5-1 with TRBJ2-1; D possibly corresponds to TRBD2 (6 bases). The CDR3 is 15 amino acids. V lost 5 bases, J lost 1 base, and 13 bases lay in between. Germline loops: CDR1 SGHRS, CDR2 YFSETQ.

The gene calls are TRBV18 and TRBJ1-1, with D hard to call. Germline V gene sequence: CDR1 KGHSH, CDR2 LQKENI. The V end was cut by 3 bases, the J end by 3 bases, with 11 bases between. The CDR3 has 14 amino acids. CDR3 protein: CASSPSGQYTEAFF. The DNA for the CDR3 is TGTGCCAGCTCACCCTCCGGCCAGTACACTGAAGCTTTCTTT.

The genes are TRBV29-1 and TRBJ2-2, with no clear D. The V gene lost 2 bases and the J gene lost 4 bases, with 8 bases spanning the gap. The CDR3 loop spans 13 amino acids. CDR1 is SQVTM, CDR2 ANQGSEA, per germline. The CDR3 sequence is CSVEPGVTGELFF. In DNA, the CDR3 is TGCAGCGTTGAACCCGGAGTCACCGGGGAGCTGTTTTTT.

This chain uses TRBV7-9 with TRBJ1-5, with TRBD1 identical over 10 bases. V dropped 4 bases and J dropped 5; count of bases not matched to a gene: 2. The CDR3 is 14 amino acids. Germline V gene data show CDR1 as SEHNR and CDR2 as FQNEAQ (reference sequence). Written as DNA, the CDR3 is TGTGCCAGCAGCTCGACAGGGGGCCATCAGCCCCAGCATTTT. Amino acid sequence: CASSSTGGHQPQHF. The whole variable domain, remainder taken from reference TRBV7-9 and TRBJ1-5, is DTGVSQNPRHKITKRGQNVTFRCDPISEHNRLYWYRQTLGQGPEFLTYFQNEAQLEKSRLLSDRFSAERPKGSFSTLEIQRTEQGDSAMYLCASSSTGGHQPQHFGDGTRLSIL.

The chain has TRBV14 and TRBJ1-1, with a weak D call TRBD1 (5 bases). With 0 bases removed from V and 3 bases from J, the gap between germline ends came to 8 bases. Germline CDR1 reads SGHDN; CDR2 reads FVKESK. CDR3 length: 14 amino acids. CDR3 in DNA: TGTGCCAGCAGCCAAGATTGGGGGGACACTGAAGCTTTCTTT. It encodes CASSQDWGDTEAFF.

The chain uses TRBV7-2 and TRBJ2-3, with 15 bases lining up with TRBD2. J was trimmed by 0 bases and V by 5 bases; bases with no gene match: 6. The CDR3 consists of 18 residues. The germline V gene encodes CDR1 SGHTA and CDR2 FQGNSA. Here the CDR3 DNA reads TGTGCCAGCAGCGAAGGGACTAGCGGGAGGAGGAGCACAGATACGCAGTATTTT. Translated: CASSEGTSGRRSTDTQYF. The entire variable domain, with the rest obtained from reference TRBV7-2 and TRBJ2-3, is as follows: GAGVSQSPSNKVTEKGKDVELRCDPISGHTALYWYRQSLGQGLEFLIYFQGNSAPDKSGLPSDRFSAERTGGSVSTLTIQRTQQEDSAVYLCASSEGTSGRRSTDTQYFGPGTRLTVL.

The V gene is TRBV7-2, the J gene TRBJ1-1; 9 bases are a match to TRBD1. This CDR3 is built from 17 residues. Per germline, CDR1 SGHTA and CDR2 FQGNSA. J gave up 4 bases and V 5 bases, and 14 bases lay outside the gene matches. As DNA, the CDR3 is TGTGCCAGCAGCCTTACAGGGGGCGCGTTTAAATCCACTGAAGCTTTCTTT. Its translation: CASSLTGGAFKSTEAFF.

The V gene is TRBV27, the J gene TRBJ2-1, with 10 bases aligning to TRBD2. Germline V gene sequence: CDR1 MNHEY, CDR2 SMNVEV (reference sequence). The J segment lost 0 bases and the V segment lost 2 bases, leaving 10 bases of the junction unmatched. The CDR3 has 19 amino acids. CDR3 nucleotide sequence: TGTGCCAGCAGTTTACGAGGGCTAGCGGGAGTAGGCTCCTACAATGAGCAGTTCTTC. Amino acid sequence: CASSLRGLAGVGSYNEQFF.

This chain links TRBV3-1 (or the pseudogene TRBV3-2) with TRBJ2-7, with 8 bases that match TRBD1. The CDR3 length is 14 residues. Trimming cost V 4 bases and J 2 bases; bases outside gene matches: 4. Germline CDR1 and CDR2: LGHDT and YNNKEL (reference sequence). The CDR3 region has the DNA TGTGCCAGCAGCCTTCAGGACAGGGCCTACGAGCAGTACTTC. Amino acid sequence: CASSLQDRAYEQYF.

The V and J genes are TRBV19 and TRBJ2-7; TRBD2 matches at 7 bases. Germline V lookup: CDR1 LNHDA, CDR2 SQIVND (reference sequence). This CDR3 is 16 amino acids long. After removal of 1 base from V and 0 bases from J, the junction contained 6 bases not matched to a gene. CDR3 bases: TGTGCCAGTAGTATAGTCGGGAGGCAGGCCTCCTACGAGCAGTACTTC. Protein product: CASSIVGRQASYEQYF.

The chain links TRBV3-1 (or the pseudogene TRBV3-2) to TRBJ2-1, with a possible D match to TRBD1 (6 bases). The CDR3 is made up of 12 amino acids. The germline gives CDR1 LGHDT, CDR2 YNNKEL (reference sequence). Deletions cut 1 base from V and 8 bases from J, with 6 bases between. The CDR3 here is CASSQGGHEQFF. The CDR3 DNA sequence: TGTGCCAGCAGCCAAGGGGGGCATGAGCAGTTCTTC.

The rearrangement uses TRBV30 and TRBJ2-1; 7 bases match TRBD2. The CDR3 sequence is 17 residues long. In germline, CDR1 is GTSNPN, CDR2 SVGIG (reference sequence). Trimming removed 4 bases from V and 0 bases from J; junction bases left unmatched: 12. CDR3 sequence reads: CAWIGRASGLSYNEQFF. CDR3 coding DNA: TGTGCCTGGATAGGGAGGGCTAGCGGACTCTCCTACAATGAGCAGTTCTTC.

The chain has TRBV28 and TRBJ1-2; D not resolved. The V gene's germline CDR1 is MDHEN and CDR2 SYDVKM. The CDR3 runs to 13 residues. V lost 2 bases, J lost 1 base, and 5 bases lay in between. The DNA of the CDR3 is TGTGCCAGCAGTTTACTGGTTAACTATGGCTACACCTTC. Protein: CASSLLVNYGYTF.

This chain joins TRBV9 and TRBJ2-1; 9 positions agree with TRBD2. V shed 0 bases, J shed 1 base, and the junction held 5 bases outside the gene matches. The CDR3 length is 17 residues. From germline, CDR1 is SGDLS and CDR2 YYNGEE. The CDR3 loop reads CASSVGGAGGSYNEQFF. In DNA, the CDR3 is TGTGCCAGCAGCGTAGGCGGAGCGGGAGGTTCCTACAATGAGCAGTTCTTC.

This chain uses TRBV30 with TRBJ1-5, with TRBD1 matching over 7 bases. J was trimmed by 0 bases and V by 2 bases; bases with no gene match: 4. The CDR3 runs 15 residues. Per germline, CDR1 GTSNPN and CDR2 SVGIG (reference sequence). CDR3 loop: CAWSTGAISNQPQHF. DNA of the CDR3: TGTGCCTGGAGTACAGGGGCGATTAGCAATCAGCCCCAGCATTTT.

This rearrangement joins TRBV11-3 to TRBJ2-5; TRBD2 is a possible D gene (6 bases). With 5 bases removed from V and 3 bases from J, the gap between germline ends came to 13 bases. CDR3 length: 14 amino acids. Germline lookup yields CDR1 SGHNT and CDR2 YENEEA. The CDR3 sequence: CASSVGGGKETQYF. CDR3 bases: TGTGCCAGCAGCGTAGGTGGCGGGAAAGAGACCCAGTACTTC.